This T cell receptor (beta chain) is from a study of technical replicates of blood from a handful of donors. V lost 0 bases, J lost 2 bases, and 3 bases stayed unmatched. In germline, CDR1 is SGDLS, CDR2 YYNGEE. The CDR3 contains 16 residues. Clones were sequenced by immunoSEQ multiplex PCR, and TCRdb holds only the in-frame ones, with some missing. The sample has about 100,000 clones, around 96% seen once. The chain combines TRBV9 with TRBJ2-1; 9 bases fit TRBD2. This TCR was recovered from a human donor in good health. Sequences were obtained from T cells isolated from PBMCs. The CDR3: CASSVEPSGAYNEQFF. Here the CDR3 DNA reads TGTGCCAGCAGCGTAGAACCTAGCGGGGCCTACAATGAGCAGTTCTTC.